A selection of T cell receptor beta chains follows, all from one sample in a study of cytomegalovirus exposure and HLA in healthy donors. Method: immunoSEQ multiplex PCR; TCRdb's copy keeps in-frame clones and lacks some. In the table there are tens of thousands of clones, about 95% of which are singletons. Sequencing used PBMCs. These receptors originate from a man younger than 35 in good health and CMV-seronegative. CDR3s include the opening cysteine and the closing phenylalanine or tryptophan. The D gene is left open where the match is weak. Size is stated for part of the rows, as once, few or many counts, or as a class when the clone is expanded.

cdr3_nt	cdr3_aa	v_call	j_call	d_call	clone_size
TGTGCCAGCAGCCACTCGTCAAGGGAGCTGTTTTTT	CASSHSSRELFF	TRBV6-5	TRBJ2-2	.	.
TGTGCCTGGAGTAGGCTGGAGAGATCTGAGCAGTTCTTC	CAWSRLERSEQFF	TRBV30	TRBJ2-1	.	once
TGTGCCAGTAGTCCCCCCGGTAATACGCAGTATTTT	CASSPPGNTQYF	TRBV19	TRBJ2-3	.	.
TGTGCCGGCCTAGATTCTCGCACAGATACGCAGTATTTT	CAGLDSRTDTQYF	TRBV28	TRBJ2-3	.	.
TGTGCCAGCAGCCACACCACGGACAGGGTTGGGGCTTTCTTT	CASSHTTDRVGAFF	TRBV6-1	TRBJ1-1	TRBD1	.
TGTGCCAGCAGTGATTCACTAGCGGGAGATACGCAGTATTTT	CASSDSLAGDTQYF	TRBV25-1	TRBJ2-3	TRBD2	.
TGTGCCAGCAGTTACTCGTCGCTAGCGGGAGTAGAGACCCAGTACTTC	CASSYSSLAGVETQYF	TRBV6-5	TRBJ2-5	TRBD2	.
TGTGCCAGCTCTAGTGAAGTGAACACTGAAGCTTTCTTT	CASSSEVNTEAFF	TRBV2	TRBJ1-1	.	.
TGTGCCAGCAGCCCAGGGGCTTCAGGACTAGCGGGTGCTACCTGGAATGAGCAGTTCTTC	CASSPGASGLAGATWNEQFF	TRBV13	TRBJ2-1	TRBD2	.
TGTGCCAGCAGTTTACTACTAATAGGGGGATCTGAAGCTTTCTTT	CASSLLLIGGSEAFF	TRBV28	TRBJ1-1	.	.
TGTGCCAGCAGCTCCGTGACTAGCGGGCAAGAGACCCAGTACTTC	CASSSVTSGQETQYF	TRBV7-9	TRBJ2-5	TRBD2	.
TGTGCCAGTAGTATGGGAGCGGGAGGGGCCGGGGAGCTGTTTTTT	CASSMGAGGAGELFF	TRBV19	TRBJ2-2	TRBD2	.
TGTGCCAGCTCACCACCCAGGTTTATGAGTGGGGCCAACGTCCTGACTTTC	CASSPPRFMSGANVLTF	TRBV18	TRBJ2-6	.	.
TGCAGCGTTGCTAGCGGGCCCGCTTGGGGGTCCTACGAGCAGTACTTC	CSVASGPAWGSYEQYF	TRBV29-1	TRBJ2-7	TRBD2	few
TGTGCCAGCACGGTACTGGGGGGAAATCAGCCCCAGCATTTT	CASTVLGGNQPQHF	TRBV6-6	TRBJ1-5	.	.
TGTGCCAGCAGCTTGGGGGGCCATGAGCAGTTCTTC	CASSLGGHEQFF	TRBV5-4	TRBJ2-1	.	once
TGCGCCAGCAGCTACGACAGTCTGAACACTGAAGCTTTCTTT	CASSYDSLNTEAFF	TRBV5-1	TRBJ1-1	.	.
TGTGCCAGTAGTCCGCCGGTCGAAAGAGGGGAAAAACTGTTTTTT	CASSPPVERGEKLFF	TRBV19	TRBJ1-4	.	once
TGTGCCAGCAGCTTAGAGGGGGCAGGTGAGCAGTTCTTC	CASSLEGAGEQFF	TRBV7-9	TRBJ2-1	TRBD1	.
TGTGCCAGCAGACTAAGTACCGGTGAAGATACGCAGTATTTT	CASRLSTGEDTQYF	TRBV28	TRBJ2-3	.	.
TGTGCCAGCAGTTACCTCAATGAGCAGTTCTTC	CASSYLNEQFF	TRBV6-5	TRBJ2-1	.	.
TGTGCCAGCAGCGTGGGACAGCAGCAAGAGACCCAGTACTTC	CASSVGQQQETQYF	TRBV9	TRBJ2-5	TRBD1	.